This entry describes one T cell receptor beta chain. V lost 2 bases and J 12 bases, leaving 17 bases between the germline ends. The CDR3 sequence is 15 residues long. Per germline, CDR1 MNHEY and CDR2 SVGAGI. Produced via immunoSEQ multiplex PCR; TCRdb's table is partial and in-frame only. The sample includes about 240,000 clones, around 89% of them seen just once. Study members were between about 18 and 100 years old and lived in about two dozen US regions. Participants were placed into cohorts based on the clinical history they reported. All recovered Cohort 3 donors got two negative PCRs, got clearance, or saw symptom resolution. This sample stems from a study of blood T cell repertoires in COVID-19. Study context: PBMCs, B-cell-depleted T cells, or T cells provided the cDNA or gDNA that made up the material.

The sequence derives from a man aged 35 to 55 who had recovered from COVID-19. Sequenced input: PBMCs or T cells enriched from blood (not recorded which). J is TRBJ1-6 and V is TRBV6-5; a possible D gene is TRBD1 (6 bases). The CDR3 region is CASSYDNQGSGPLHF. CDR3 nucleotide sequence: TGTGCCAGCAGTTACGACAATCAGGGGTCGGGACCCCTCCACTTT.